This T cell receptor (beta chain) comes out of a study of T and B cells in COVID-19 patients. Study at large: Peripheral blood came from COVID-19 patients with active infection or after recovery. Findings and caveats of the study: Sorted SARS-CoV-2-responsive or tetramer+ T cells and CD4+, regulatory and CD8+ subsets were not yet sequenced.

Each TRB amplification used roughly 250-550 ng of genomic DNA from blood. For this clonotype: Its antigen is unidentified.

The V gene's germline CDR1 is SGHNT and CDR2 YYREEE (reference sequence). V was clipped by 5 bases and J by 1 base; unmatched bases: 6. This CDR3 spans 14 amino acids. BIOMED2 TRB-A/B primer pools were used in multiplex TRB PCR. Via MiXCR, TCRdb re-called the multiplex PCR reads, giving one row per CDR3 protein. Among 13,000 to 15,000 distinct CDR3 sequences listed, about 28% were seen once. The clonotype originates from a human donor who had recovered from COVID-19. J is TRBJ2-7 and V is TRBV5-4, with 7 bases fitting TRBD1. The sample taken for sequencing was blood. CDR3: CASRIDRASYEQYF. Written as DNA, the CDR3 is TGTGCCAGCAGGATTGACAGGGCTTCCTACGAGCAGTACTTC.